This T cell receptor (beta chain) was documented in a study of blood T cell repertoires in COVID-19. Study-level background: Sources were T cells, B-cell-depleted T cells, or PBMCs; the material itself was cDNA or gDNA.

How the authors handled the data: Estimated nucleated cell counts came from reference gene primer amplification. TCRdb's copy holds only in-frame clones and misses some; the assay was immunoSEQ multiplex PCR. D and trimming come from the DNA, and the V and J calls and clone size come from that table. The sample carries 180,000 or so clones, approximately 84% recorded once. Deletions cut 3 bases from V and 0 bases from J, with 15 bases between. This CDR3 is built from 17 residues. Germline V gene sequence: CDR1 SGHRS, CDR2 YFSETQ. The genes are TRBV5-1 and TRBJ1-4; D ambiguous. The source material was peripheral blood. The clonotype comes from a man between 35 and 55 years old who had recovered from COVID-19. CDR3 region: CASSSDGSAATNEKLFF. The DNA of the CDR3 is TGCGCCAGCAGCTCCGACGGGTCAGCTGCAACTAATGAAAAACTGTTTTTT.